A selection of T cell receptor beta chains follows, all from one sample in a study of blood T cell repertoires in COVID-19. Sequenced by immunoSEQ multiplex PCR; TCRdb stores in-frame clones only, minus some. The sample shows hundreds of thousands of clones, about nine tenths of them seen only once. The source material was peripheral blood. The receptors derive from a woman under 40 with COVID-19, enrolled during active disease. CDR3s include the opening cysteine and the closing phenylalanine or tryptophan. D genes are given only for firm matches. Rows may omit the clone size; those that give it use once, few, many or a size class.

size,D,J,V,CDR3,DNA
.,TRBD2,TRBJ2-1,TRBV19,CASKMGLAANEQFF,TGTGCCAGTAAAATGGGACTAGCGGCCAATGAGCAGTTCTTC
.,TRBD2,TRBJ2-5,TRBV7-2,CASSRTSGRVETQYF,TGTGCCAGCAGTCGGACTAGCGGGAGGGTAGAGACCCAGTACTTC
.,TRBD1,TRBJ1-2,TRBV28,CASSLEGQGGYGYTF,TGTGCCAGCAGTTTAGAGGGACAGGGGGGATATGGCTACACCTTC
.,TRBD2,TRBJ2-3,TRBV5-1,CASSLLAGGSSTDTQYF,TGCGCCAGCAGCTTACTAGCGGGAGGGTCTAGCACAGATACGCAGTATTTT
.,TRBD2,TRBJ2-1,TRBV19,CASRTPLAGGNEQFF,TGTGCCAGTCGGACCCCACTAGCGGGAGGCAATGAGCAGTTCTTC
few,.,TRBJ1-1,TRBV18,CASSFQAGEDEAFF,TGTGCCAGCTCATTTCAGGCGGGGGAGGATGAAGCTTTCTTT
few,.,TRBJ1-4,TRBV7-9,CASNGQGREKLFF,TGTGCCAGCAATGGGCAGGGGCGTGAAAAACTGTTTTTT
.,.,TRBJ1-5,TRBV5-6,CASSFSESQPQHF,TGTGCCAGCAGCTTCTCGGAGTCTCAGCCCCAGCATTTT
.,.,TRBJ1-1,TRBV11-2,CASSLDYGTEAFF,TGTGCCAGCAGCTTAGATTACGGCACTGAAGCTTTCTTT
.,.,TRBJ1-4,TRBV21-1,CASSSKVRTGEGKLFF,TGTGCCAGCAGCTCAAAGGTGCGGACAGGGGAAGGAAAACTGTTTTTT
.,TRBD1,TRBJ1-2,TRBV18,CASSPYRGPGYTF,TGTGCCAGCTCACCATACAGGGGCCCTGGCTACACCTTC
.,TRBD1,TRBJ1-1,TRBV18,CASSLDRGDTEAFF,TGTGCCAGCTCGCTTGACAGGGGGGACACTGAAGCTTTCTTT
.,.,TRBJ1-3,TRBV4-1,CASSQEGGSGNTIYF,TGCGCCAGCAGCCAAGAAGGGGGCTCTGGAAACACCATATATTTT
.,.,TRBJ2-1,TRBV18,CASSNGMGLQFF,TGTGCCAGCTCAAACGGGATGGGGTTGCAGTTCTTC
.,TRBD2,TRBJ2-3,TRBV2,CASGTSGTGTDTQYF,TGTGCCAGCGGGACTAGCGGAACTGGGACAGATACGCAGTATTTT
.,.,TRBJ2-5,TRBV4-2,CASSQGDTSNEETQYF,TGTGCCAGCAGCCAGGGTGATACTAGCAACGAAGAGACCCAGTACTTC
few,TRBD1,TRBJ2-2,TRBV11-1,CASSFTGGTGELFF,TGTGCCAGCAGCTTTACAGGGGGCACCGGGGAGCTGTTTTTT
.,.,TRBJ2-1,TRBV14,CASSQASAVQDNEQFF,TGTGCCAGCAGCCAAGCGAGTGCAGTACAGGACAATGAGCAGTTCTTC
few,.,TRBJ1-2,TRBV5-1,CASSLLSGAGETF,TGCGCCAGCAGCTTGCTTTCCGGTGCAGGGGAAACCTTC
.,TRBD1,TRBJ1-2,TRBV7-8,CASSLEDRMSGYTF,TGTGCCAGCAGCTTAGAGGACAGGATGAGTGGCTACACCTTC
once,TRBD1,TRBJ1-2,TRBV11-2,CASSLGLGDRAPGTF,TGTGCCAGCAGCTTAGGATTAGGGGACAGGGCCCCTGGTACCTTC
once,TRBD1,TRBJ1-6,TRBV27,CASSFRDRVSPLHF,TGTGCCAGCAGTTTCCGGGACAGGGTCTCACCCCTCCACTTT
once,.,TRBJ2-2,TRBV6-6,CASSYSSSGELFF,TGTGCCAGCAGTTACTCGTCCTCGGGGGAGCTGTTTTTT
.,TRBD1,TRBJ1-2,TRBV19,CASSLDRVDGYTF,TGTGCCAGTAGTTTGGACAGGGTTGATGGCTACACCTTC
.,TRBD2,TRBJ2-2,TRBV7-3,CASSLTGGTLGPGELFF,TGTGCCAGCAGCTTAACGGGAGGGACCCTAGGGCCCGGGGAGCTGTTTTTT
.,.,TRBJ2-3,TRBV29-1,CSGGGGSRADTQYF,TGCAGCGGAGGAGGTGGGTCTCGGGCAGATACGCAGTATTTT
once,TRBD2,TRBJ2-3,TRBV6-6,CASSRTSGRAYGTDTQYF,TGTGCCAGCAGCCGAACTAGCGGGAGGGCCTATGGCACAGATACGCAGTATTTT
few,.,TRBJ2-7,TRBV10-3,CATRDNSYEQYF,TGTGCCACCCGGGACAATTCCTACGAGCAGTACTTC
.,TRBD2,TRBJ2-3,TRBV5-1,CASSLRGLAGGDTQYF,TGCGCCAGCAGCTTAAGGGGACTAGCGGGAGGCGATACGCAGTATTTT
.,TRBD2,TRBJ2-2,TRBV7-2,CASSLAPGTSGREDTGELFF,TGTGCCAGCAGCTTAGCCCCCGGGACTAGCGGGAGGGAGGACACCGGGGAGCTGTTTTTT
.,TRBD2,TRBJ2-5,TRBV6-5,CASSRGDETQYF,TGTGCCAGCAGTCGGGGGGACGAGACCCAGTACTTC
once,TRBD1,TRBJ2-5,TRBV15,CATSMGQGQETQYF,TGTGCCACCAGCATGGGACAGGGCCAAGAGACCCAGTACTTC
.,TRBD1,TRBJ2-7,TRBV18,CASSPDRGPPTF,TGTGCCAGCTCACCAGACAGGGGACCGCCGACATTC
.,.,TRBJ1-4,TRBV7-2,CASSFDEKLFF,TGTGCCAGCAGCTTCGATGAAAAACTGTTTTTT
few,TRBD1,TRBJ1-2,TRBV7-9,CASSLGYRGQSYGYTF,TGTGCCAGCAGCTTAGGTTACAGGGGGCAGAGCTATGGCTACACCTTC
.,TRBD1,TRBJ2-7,TRBV5-6,CASSWMTGDEQYF,TGTGCCAGCAGCTGGATGACAGGGGACGAGCAGTACTTC
.,TRBD2,TRBJ2-7,TRBV5-6,CASSRGRGLPSYEQYF,TGTGCCAGCTCACGGGGGAGGGGACTACCCTCCTACGAGCAGTACTTC
.,TRBD1,TRBJ2-2,TRBV29-1,CSAPAWGRDRESSNTGELFF,TGCAGCGCCCCAGCGTGGGGACGGGACAGGGAATCATCGAACACCGGGGAGCTGTTTTTT
.,.,TRBJ2-1,TRBV19,CASSLYLDEQFF,TGTGCCAGTAGTCTCTACTTAGATGAGCAGTTCTTC
.,TRBD2,TRBJ2-7,TRBV5-4,CATGLADEQYF,TGTGCCACCGGACTAGCGGACGAGCAGTACTTC
.,.,TRBJ2-7,TRBV30,CAWSVGGSEQYF,TGTGCCTGGAGTGTTGGAGGTTCCGAGCAGTACTTC
.,TRBD2,TRBJ2-1,TRBV9,CASSVGVGTPGLAGVSSYNEQFF,TGTGCCAGCAGCGTAGGTGTGGGGACACCGGGACTAGCGGGAGTGTCTTCCTACAATGAGCAGTTCTTC
.,.,TRBJ1-1,TRBV4-1,CASSQSTLTGINTEAFF,TGCGCCAGCAGCCAATCCACCCTGACAGGAATTAACACTGAAGCTTTCTTT
.,.,TRBJ1-2,TRBV5-1,CASSLGVRSDYGYTF,TGCGCCAGCAGCCTCGGGGTCCGGAGCGACTATGGCTACACCTTC
.,TRBD1,TRBJ2-1,TRBV9,CASSGGGASSYNEQFF,TGTGCCAGCAGCGGAGGGGGCGCCAGCTCCTACAATGAGCAGTTCTTC
.,.,TRBJ2-7,TRBV5-5,CASSLRDTYEQYF,TGTGCCAGCAGCCTTCGGGACACCTACGAGCAGTACTTC
.,.,TRBJ2-6,TRBV9,CASSPAGHLSGANVLTF,TGTGCCAGCAGCCCAGCGGGACATTTGTCTGGGGCCAACGTCCTGACTTTC
once,TRBD1,TRBJ1-5,TRBV30,CAWSQETTGINQPQHF,TGTGCCTGGAGCCAAGAGACGACAGGGATCAATCAGCCCCAGCATTTT
.,TRBD1,TRBJ1-2,TRBV5-1,CASSAQGVGYTF,TGCGCCAGCAGCGCCCAGGGGGTCGGCTACACCTTC
.,.,TRBJ1-4,TRBV6-2/TRBV6-3,CASSSLGATNEKLFF,TGTGCCAGCAGCTCCCTCGGGGCAACTAATGAAAAACTGTTTTTT
.,TRBD2,TRBJ2-5,TRBV6-5,CASNEGLAGWGTQYF,TGTGCCAGCAACGAGGGACTAGCGGGATGGGGGACCCAGTACTTC
.,TRBD2,TRBJ2-7,TRBV4-1,CASSQKGLGLAGVYEQYF,TGCGCCAGCAGCCAGAAAGGGCTGGGACTAGCGGGAGTCTACGAGCAGTACTTC
.,.,TRBJ2-5,TRBV2,CASSEALRVRETQYF,TGTGCCAGCAGTGAAGCGCTGAGGGTTCGGGAGACCCAGTACTTC
.,.,TRBJ2-2,TRBV19,CASSPGATGELFF,TGTGCCAGTAGTCCCGGAGCCACCGGGGAGCTGTTTTTT
.,.,TRBJ1-1,TRBV28,CASTLKALNTEAFF,TGTGCCAGCACCTTAAAAGCTTTGAACACTGAAGCTTTCTTT
.,.,TRBJ2-2,TRBV29-1,CSALRGEVTGELFF,TGCAGCGCCCTCAGGGGGGAGGTAACCGGGGAGCTGTTTTTT
.,.,TRBJ2-2,TRBV21-1,CASSKGRSSGRPEETGELFF,TGTGCCAGCAGCAAAGGTCGGTCTAGCGGGAGGCCCGAGGAAACCGGGGAGCTGTTTTTT
.,.,TRBJ1-3,TRBV5-1,CASSLGGGNTIYF,TGCGCCAGCAGCTTGGGGGGCGGAAACACCATATATTTT
.,.,TRBJ2-5,TRBV12-3/TRBV12-4,CASSRDSEETQYF,TGTGCCAGCAGTCGCGACAGTGAAGAGACCCAGTACTTC